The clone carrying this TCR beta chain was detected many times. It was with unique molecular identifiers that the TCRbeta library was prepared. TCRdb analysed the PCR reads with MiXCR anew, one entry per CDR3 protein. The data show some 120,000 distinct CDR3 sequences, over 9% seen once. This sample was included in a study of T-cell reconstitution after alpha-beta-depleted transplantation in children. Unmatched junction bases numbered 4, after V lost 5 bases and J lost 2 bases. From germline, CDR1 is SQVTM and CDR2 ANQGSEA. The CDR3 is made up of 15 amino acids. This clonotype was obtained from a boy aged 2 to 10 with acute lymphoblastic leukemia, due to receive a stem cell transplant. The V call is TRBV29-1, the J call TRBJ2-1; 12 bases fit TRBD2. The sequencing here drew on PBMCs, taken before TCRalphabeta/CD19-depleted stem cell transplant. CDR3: CSVLTSGRTYNEQFF. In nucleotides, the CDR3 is TGCAGCGTTTTAACTAGCGGGAGGACCTACAATGAGCAGTTCTTC.